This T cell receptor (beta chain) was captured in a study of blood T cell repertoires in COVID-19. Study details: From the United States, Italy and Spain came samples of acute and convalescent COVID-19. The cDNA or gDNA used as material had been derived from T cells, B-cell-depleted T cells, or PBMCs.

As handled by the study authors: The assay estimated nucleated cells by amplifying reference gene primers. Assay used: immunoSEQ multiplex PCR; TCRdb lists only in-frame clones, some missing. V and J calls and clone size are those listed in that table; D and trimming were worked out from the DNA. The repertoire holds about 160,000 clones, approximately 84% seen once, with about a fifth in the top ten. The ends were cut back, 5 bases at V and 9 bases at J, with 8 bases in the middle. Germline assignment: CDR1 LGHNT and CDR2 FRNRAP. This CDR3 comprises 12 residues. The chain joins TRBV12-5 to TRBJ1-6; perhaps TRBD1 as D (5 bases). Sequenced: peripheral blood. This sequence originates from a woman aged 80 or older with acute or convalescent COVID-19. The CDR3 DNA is TGTGCTAGTGGTGTGGGACTTTCACCCCTCCACTTT. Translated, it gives CASGVGLSPLHF. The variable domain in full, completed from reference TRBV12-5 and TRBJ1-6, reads DARVTQTPRHKVTEMGQEVTMRCQPILGHNTVFWYRQTMMQGLELLAYFRNRAPLDDSGMPKDRFSAEMPDATLATLKIQPSEPRDSAVYFCASGVGLSPLHFGNGTRLTVT.